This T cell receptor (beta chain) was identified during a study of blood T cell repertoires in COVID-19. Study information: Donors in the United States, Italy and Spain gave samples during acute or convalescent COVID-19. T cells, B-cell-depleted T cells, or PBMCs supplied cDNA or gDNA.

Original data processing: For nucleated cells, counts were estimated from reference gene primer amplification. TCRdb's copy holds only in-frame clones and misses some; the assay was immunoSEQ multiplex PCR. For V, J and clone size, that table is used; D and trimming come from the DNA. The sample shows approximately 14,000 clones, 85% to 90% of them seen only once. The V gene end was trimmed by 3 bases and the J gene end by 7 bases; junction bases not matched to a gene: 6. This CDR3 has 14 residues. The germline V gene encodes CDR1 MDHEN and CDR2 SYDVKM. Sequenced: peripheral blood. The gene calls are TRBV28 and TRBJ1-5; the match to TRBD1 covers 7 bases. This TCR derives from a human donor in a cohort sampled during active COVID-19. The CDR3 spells CASSFRRGRQPQHF. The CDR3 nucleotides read TGTGCCAGCAGTTTTAGAAGGGGGCGCCAGCCCCAGCATTTT.